The sequence of this T cell receptor (beta chain) was determined in a study of human T cells and chemical hapten exposure. Background on the study: Sensitization used 2% DPC on around 2 cm by around 2 cm upper inner arm skin. Weekly scalp doses of diphenylcyclopropenone were given to patients during the approximately 25-week study.

The time point denotes: patch test 2, 6 weeks after DPC sensitization. Treatment here: therapeutic diphenylcyclopropenone sensitization with weekly scalp DPC. Per the study methods: A per-sample median of around 100,000 TCRs was observed, with a range of about 20,000 to 690,600. TCRdb analysed the RACE reads with MiXCR anew, one entry per CDR3 protein. These V and J calls rely on TCRdb rather than the paper's analysis. The sample lists some 80,000 distinct CDR3 sequences; 9.5% to 13% were seen once. This specimen consisted of whole blood, obtained in connection with sensitization to the hapten diphenylcyclopropenone (DPC). This clonotype originated in a woman in her twenties or thirties with alopecia areata. Some clones in this sample may be carry-over from other donors' samples.

CDR3 nucleotide sequence: TGTGCCTACAATGATAAATTCGGGACAGGGGGCGAAGATACGCAGTATTTT. It specifies CAYNDKFGTGGEDTQYF. The V and J genes are TRBV30 and TRBJ2-3, with 12 bases aligning to TRBD1. CDR1 GTSNPN and CDR2 SVGIG come from the germline V gene (reference sequence). The V gene end was trimmed by 7 bases and the J gene end by 5 bases; junction bases not matched to a gene: 16. This CDR3 region has 17 residues.